The 20 T cell receptor beta chains below were found in one sample sequenced in a study of T cells after yellow fever vaccination. TCRdb analysed the 5' RACE reads with MiXCR anew, one entry per CDR3 protein. The top ten clones hold about 20% of a sample with some 250,000 distinct CDR3 sequences, 3.6% of them seen once. Sequencing used PBMCs, obtained 15 days after the yellow fever booster vaccination. The receptor set was obtained from a man aged 18 to 30 who received the YFV17D yellow fever vaccine.

This clonotype was seen more than once but under ten times. The J gene is TRBJ2-3, the V gene TRBV30, with no clear D. V dropped 2 bases and J dropped 1 base, with 4 bases sitting between them. This CDR3 has 12 residues. Germline V gives CDR1 GTSNPN, CDR2 SVGIG (reference sequence). The CDR3 sequence is CAWSIGTDTQYF. DNA for the CDR3: TGTGCCTGGAGTATAGGCACAGATACGCAGTATTTT.

This clonotype was counted many times. The V gene is TRBV20-1, the J gene TRBJ2-1; 13 nucleotides match TRBD2. Germline CDR1 reads DFQATT; CDR2 reads SNEGSKA (reference sequence). V lost 8 bases, J lost 16 bases, and 8 bases stayed unmatched. This CDR3 spans 11 amino acids. The CDR3 DNA is TGCAGTAAACTAGCGGGGGGGAGGTCCTTCTTC. Protein sequence: CSKLAGGRSFF.

This clonotype was picked up many times. This chain uses TRBV7-3 with TRBJ1-1; D unclear. The CDR3 spans 11 residues. The V end lost 6 bases, the J end lost 9 bases, and 11 bases lay between the germline ends. CDR1 and CDR2 from the germline V gene are SGHTA and FQGTGA. CDR3 DNA sequence: TGTGCCAGCAGGCCAACAGATCAAGCTTTCTTT. Translating gives CASRPTDQAFF.

This clonotype has at least ten counts. V and J are TRBV10-3 and TRBJ2-1; D unclear. V lost 6 bases, J lost 8 bases, and 8 bases lay in between. Per the germline V gene, CDR1 is ENHRY and CDR2 is SYGVKD. This CDR3 has 11 residues. CDR3 nucleotides: TGTGCCATCAGGAACACGGATGAGCAGTTCTTC. This gives the protein CAIRNTDEQFF.

The J gene is TRBJ2-3, the V gene TRBV15, with TRBD2 identical over 8 bases. The CDR3 has 15 residues. The V and J ends lost 6 bases and 6 bases, in that order; junction bases with no gene match: 11. Germline V lookup: CDR1 LNHNV, CDR2 YYDKDF (reference sequence). The CDR3 region is CATSLGRGGRDTQYF. In nucleotides, the CDR3 is TGTGCCACCAGTCTTGGTCGGGGGGGCCGGGATACGCAGTATTTT.

This clonotype was seen ten or more times. The chain is built from TRBV18 and TRBJ1-1; D gene ambiguous. The germline V and J ends were trimmed by 6 bases and 1 base, with 15 bases remaining between them. Germline V gene lookup returns CDR1 KGHSH and CDR2 LQKENI. There are 15 residues in the CDR3. The DNA of the CDR3 is TGTGCCAGCTCGTCCCAAGACTGGGCGAACACTGAAGCTTTCTTT. Its translation: CASSSQDWANTEAFF. The entire variable domain, with the rest obtained from reference TRBV18 and TRBJ1-1, is as follows: NAGVMQNPRHLVRRRGQEARLRCSPMKGHSHVYWYRQLPEEGLKFMVYLQKENIIDESGMPKERFSAEFPKEGPSILRIQQVVRGDSAAYFCASSSQDWANTEAFFGQGTRLTVV.

There are many counts of this clonotype. The chain uses TRBV18 and TRBJ1-1; D gene unclear. Trimming shortened V by 4 bases and J by 6 bases, and 18 bases separated the two germline ends. Looked up from germline, CDR1 is KGHSH and CDR2 is LQKENI. The CDR3 has 15 amino acids. The CDR3 DNA reads as TGTGCCAGCTCACTAACCTATACAAAAATCTCTGAAGCTTTCTTT. Translation gives CASSLTYTKISEAFF.

Within the sample, this clonotype is medium-sized (0.01 to 0.1%). The genes are TRBV29-1 and TRBJ1-1; D gene unclear. CDR3 length: 12 residues. Germline lookup yields CDR1 SQVTM and CDR2 ANQGSEA. V lost 3 bases to trimming and J lost 6 bases, with 11 bases between them. The CDR3: CSVDAGNAEAFF. In nucleotides, the CDR3 is TGCAGCGTTGATGCGGGCAACGCTGAAGCTTTCTTT.

This clonotype was detected ten times or more. The rearrangement joins TRBV29-1 to TRBJ1-5, with D perhaps TRBD1 (6 bases). The CDR3 contains 15 residues. Germline CDR1 and CDR2: SQVTM and ANQGSEA. The V end lost 3 bases, the J end lost 3 bases, and 15 bases lay between the germline ends. CDR3 residues: CSVDPLRGANQPQHF. Here the CDR3 DNA reads TGCAGCGTTGATCCCCTCAGGGGTGCCAATCAGCCCCAGCATTTT.

This clonotype was observed at least ten times. This chain joins TRBV29-1 and TRBJ1-3; a weak D match, TRBD1 (5 bases). V shed 1 base and J shed 10 bases, with 20 bases lying between them. Germline values: CDR1 SQVTM, CDR2 ANQGSEA. The CDR3 runs 15 residues. The CDR3 sequence: CSVEGFTAGEGTIYF. The CDR3 DNA follows: TGCAGCGTTGAAGGATTCACAGCCGGAGAGGGGACCATATATTTT.

This clonotype was picked up many times. The rearrangement links TRBV20-1 to TRBJ1-1; D perhaps matches TRBD1 (5 bases). Germline-derived CDR1 and CDR2 are DFQATT and SNEGSKA (reference sequence). V lost 6 bases, J lost 10 bases, and 15 bases lay in between. CDR3 length: 11 residues. CDR3 nucleotide sequence: TGCAGTGCCCGGGACCGGAGTGTAGCTTTCTTT. Its translation: CSARDRSVAFF.

This clonotype was seen at least ten times. This chain links TRBV19 with TRBJ2-3; no firm D call. V was trimmed by 0 bases and J by 12 bases, leaving 13 bases between them. Germline V gene data show CDR1 as LNHDA and CDR2 as SQIVND (reference sequence). The CDR3 is made up of 13 amino acids. Here the CDR3 reads CASSIDRRLTQYF. The CDR3 DNA reads TGTGCCAGTAGTATAGATCGCCGTCTTACCCAGTATTTT.

Ten or more counts support this clonotype. The chain joins TRBV20-1 to TRBJ2-2, with TRBD2 as a possible D gene (6 bases). Germline V gives CDR1 DFQATT, CDR2 SNEGSKA (reference sequence). V shed 1 base and J shed 1 base, with 10 bases lying between them. The CDR3 length is 15 residues. The CDR3 loop reads CSARVAGQNTGELFF. In DNA form, the CDR3 reads TGCAGTGCTAGAGTTGCGGGGCAGAACACCGGGGAGCTGTTTTTT.

This clonotype showed up many times. The rearrangement joins TRBV5-1 to TRBJ2-5; D uncertain. There are 14 residues in the CDR3. The germline CDR1 and CDR2 sequences are SGHRS and YFSETQ. With 9 bases removed from V and 4 bases from J, the gap between germline ends came to 19 bases. The CDR3 nucleotides read TGCGCCACCAAACCAGGACCGACCGGAGAGACCCAGTACTTC. Encoded protein: CATKPGPTGETQYF.

The chain couples TRBV7-2 to TRBJ1-2; no clear D gene. Germline loops: CDR1 SGHTA, CDR2 FQGNSA. The ends were cut back, 0 bases at V and 2 bases at J, with 10 bases in the middle. The length of the CDR3 is 15 residues. The chain's CDR3 is CASSLAREGNYGYTF. DNA of the CDR3: TGTGCCAGCAGCTTAGCGCGGGAAGGAAACTATGGCTACACCTTC. The complete variable domain, with remaining parts taken from reference TRBV7-2 and TRBJ1-2, reads GAGVSQSPSNKVTEKGKDVELRCDPISGHTALYWYRQSLGQGLEFLIYFQGNSAPDKSGLPSDRFSAERTGGSVSTLTIQRTQQEDSAVYLCASSLAREGNYGYTFGSGTRLTVV.

This clonotype was seen at least ten times. The chain uses TRBV10-3 and TRBJ2-5; TRBD1 or TRBD2 may be the D gene (5 bases each). This CDR3 is built from 13 residues. Per germline, CDR1 ENHRY and CDR2 SYGVKD. The V end was cut by 8 bases, the J end by 2 bases, with 12 bases between. CDR3 region: CAISGRPQETQYF. CDR3 nucleotide sequence: TGTGCCATCTCGGGACGGCCTCAAGAGACCCAGTACTTC.

CDR3 in DNA: TGTGCCAGCAGCTTGGTGACAGATCCCAATCAGCCCCAGCATTTT. It codes for CASSLVTDPNQPQHF. The V gene is TRBV5-5, the J gene TRBJ1-5, with a tentative D call TRBD1 (5 bases). The CDR3 is 15 residues long. Germline lookup yields CDR1 SGHKS and CDR2 YYEKEE (reference sequence). Deletions cut 0 bases from V and 3 bases from J, with 10 bases between.

This clonotype came up a few times. The gene calls are TRBV5-4 and TRBJ2-3; 12 nucleotides match TRBD2. Looked up from germline, CDR1 is SGHNT and CDR2 is YYREEE (reference sequence). This CDR3 has 19 residues. Trimming removed 2 bases from V and 1 base from J; junction bases left unmatched: 11. In DNA form, the CDR3 reads TGTGCCAGCAGCTTCACTATGCTAGCGGGGGGGCCTGGCACAGATACGCAGTATTTT. Translated, it gives CASSFTMLAGGPGTDTQYF. The full variable domain, its missing parts supplied by reference TRBV5-4 and TRBJ2-3, is ETGVTQSPTHLIKTRGQQVTLRCSSQSGHNTVSWYQQALGQGPQFIFQYYREEENGRGNFPPRFSGLQFPNYSSELNVNALELDDSALYLCASSFTMLAGGPGTDTQYFGPGTRLTVL.

This clonotype was recorded many times. The CDR3 DNA reads as TGCGCCAGCAGCAGCCAGGGAGTCTCTGGAAACACCATATATTTT. Its protein product is CASSSQGVSGNTIYF. The rearrangement uses TRBV5-1 and TRBJ1-3; TRBD1 is a possible D gene (5 bases). V was cut by 4 bases and J by 0 bases, with 11 bases left in between. This CDR3 contains 15 residues. Germline-derived CDR1 and CDR2 are SGHRS and YFSETQ.

This clonotype was picked up many times. The chain couples TRBV20-1 to TRBJ1-5; D is possibly TRBD1 (5 bases). In germline, CDR1 is DFQATT, CDR2 SNEGSKA (reference sequence). Trimming took off 5 bases at V and 3 bases at J, with 14 bases between the two ends. This CDR3 is built from 14 residues. Written as DNA, the CDR3 is TGCAGTGCTGGCCGGGGCAGCGTCAATCAGCCCCAGCATTTT. Protein product: CSAGRGSVNQPQHF.